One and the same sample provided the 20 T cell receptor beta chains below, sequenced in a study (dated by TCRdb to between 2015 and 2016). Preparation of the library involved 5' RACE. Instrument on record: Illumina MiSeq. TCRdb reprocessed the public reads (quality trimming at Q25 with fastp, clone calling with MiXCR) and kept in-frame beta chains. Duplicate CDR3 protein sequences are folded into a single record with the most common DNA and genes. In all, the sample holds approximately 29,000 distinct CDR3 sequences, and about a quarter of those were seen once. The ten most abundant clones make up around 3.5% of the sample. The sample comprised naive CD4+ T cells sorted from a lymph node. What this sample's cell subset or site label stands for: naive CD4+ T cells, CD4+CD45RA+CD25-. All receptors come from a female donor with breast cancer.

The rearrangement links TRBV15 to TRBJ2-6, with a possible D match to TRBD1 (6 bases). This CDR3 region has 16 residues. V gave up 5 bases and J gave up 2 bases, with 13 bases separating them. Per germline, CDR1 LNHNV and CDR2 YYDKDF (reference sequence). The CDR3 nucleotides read TGTGCCACCAGCTACCAGACAGGCGCTGGGGCCAACGTCCTGACTTTC. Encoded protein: CATSYQTGAGANVLTF.

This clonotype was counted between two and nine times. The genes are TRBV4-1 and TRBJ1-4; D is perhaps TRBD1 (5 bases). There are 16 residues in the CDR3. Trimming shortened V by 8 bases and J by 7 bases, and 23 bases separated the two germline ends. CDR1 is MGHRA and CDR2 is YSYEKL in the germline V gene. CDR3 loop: CASLSKGSLGGEKLFF. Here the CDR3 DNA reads TGCGCCAGCCTCAGCAAGGGGAGTCTCGGGGGTGAAAAACTGTTTTTT.

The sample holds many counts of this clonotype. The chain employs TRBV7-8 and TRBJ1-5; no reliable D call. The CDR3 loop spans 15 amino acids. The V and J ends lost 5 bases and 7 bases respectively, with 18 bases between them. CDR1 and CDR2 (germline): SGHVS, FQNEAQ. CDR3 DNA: TGTGCCAGCAGCCGAGGTCGGTTTTTAGGGCAGCCCCAGCATTTT. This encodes CASSRGRFLGQPQHF.

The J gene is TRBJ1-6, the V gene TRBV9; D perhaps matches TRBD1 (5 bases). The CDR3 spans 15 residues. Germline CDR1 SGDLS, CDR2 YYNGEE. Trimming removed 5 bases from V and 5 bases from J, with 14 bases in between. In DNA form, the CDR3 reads TGTGCCAGCAGGGTCTCCGACAGCGATAATTCACCCCTCCACTTT. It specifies CASRVSDSDNSPLHF. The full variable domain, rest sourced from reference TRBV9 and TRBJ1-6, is DSGVTQTPKHLITATGQRVTLRCSPRSGDLSVYWYQQSLDQGLQFLIQYYNGEERAKGNILERFSAQQFPDLHSELNLSSLELGDSALYFCASRVSDSDNSPLHFGNGTRLTVT.

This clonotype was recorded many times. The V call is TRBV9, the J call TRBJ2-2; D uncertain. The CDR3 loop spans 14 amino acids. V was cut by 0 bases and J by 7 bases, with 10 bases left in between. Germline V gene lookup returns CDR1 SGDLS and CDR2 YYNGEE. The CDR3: CASSVVKVGGELFF. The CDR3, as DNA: TGTGCCAGCAGCGTAGTGAAGGTCGGCGGGGAGCTGTTTTTT. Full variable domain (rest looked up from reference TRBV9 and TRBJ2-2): DSGVTQTPKHLITATGQRVTLRCSPRSGDLSVYWYQQSLDQGLQFLIQYYNGEERAKGNILERFSAQQFPDLHSELNLSSLELGDSALYFCASSVVKVGGELFFGEGSRLTVL.

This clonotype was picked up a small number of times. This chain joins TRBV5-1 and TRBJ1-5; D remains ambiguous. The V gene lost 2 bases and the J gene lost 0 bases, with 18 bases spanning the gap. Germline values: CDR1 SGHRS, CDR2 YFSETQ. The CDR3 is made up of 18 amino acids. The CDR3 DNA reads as TGCGCCAGCAGCTTCCTAGACATCAGGCCTTATAGCAATCAGCCCCAGCATTTT. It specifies CASSFLDIRPYSNQPQHF.

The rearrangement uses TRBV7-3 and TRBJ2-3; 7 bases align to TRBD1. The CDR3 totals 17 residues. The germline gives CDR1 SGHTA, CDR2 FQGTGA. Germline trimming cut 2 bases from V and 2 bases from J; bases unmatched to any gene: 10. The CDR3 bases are TGTGCCAGCAGCTTACCACCGGGACAGACCTACACAGATACGCAGTATTTT. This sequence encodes CASSLPPGQTYTDTQYF. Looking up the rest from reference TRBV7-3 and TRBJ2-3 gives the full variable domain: GAGVSQTPSNKVTEKGKYVELRCDPISGHTALYWYRQSLGQGPEFLIYFQGTGAADDSGLPNDRFFAVRPEGSVSTLKIQRTERGDSAVYLCASSLPPGQTYTDTQYFGPGTRLTVL.

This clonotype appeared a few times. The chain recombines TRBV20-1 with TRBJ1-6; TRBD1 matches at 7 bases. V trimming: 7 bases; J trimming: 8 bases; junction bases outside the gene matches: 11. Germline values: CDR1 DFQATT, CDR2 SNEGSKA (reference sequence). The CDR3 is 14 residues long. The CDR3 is CSGRTGTVDSPLHF. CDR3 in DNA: TGCAGTGGAAGAACCGGGACAGTCGATTCACCCCTCCACTTT.

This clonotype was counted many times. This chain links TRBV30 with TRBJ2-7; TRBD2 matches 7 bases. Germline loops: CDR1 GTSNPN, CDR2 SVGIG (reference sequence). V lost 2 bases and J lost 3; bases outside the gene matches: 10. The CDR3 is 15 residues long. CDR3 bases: TGTGCCTGGAGTCCACCCCGGGGAGGGAGCTACGAGCAGTACTTC. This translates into CAWSPPRGGSYEQYF.

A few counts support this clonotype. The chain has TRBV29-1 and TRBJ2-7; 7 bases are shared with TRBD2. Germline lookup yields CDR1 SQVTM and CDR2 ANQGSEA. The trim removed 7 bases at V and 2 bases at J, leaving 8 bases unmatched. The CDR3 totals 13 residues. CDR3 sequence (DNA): TGCAGCGCGCGGGGACTACCAACCTACGAGCAGTACTTC. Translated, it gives CSARGLPTYEQYF.

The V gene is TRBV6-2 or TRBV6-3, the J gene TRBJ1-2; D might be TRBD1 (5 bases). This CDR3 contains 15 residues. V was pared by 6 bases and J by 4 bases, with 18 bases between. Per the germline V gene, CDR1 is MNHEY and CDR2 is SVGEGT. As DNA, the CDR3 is TGTGCCAGCAGCCGGGACCCCCCGCAGGTCTATGGCTACACCTTC. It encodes CASSRDPPQVYGYTF.

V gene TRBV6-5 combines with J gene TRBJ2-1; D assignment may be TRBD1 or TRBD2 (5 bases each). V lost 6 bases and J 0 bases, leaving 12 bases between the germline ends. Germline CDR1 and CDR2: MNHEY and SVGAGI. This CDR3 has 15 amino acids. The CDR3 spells CASRNGASSYNEQFF. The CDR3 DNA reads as TGTGCCAGCAGGAACGGGGCTAGCTCCTACAATGAGCAGTTCTTC.

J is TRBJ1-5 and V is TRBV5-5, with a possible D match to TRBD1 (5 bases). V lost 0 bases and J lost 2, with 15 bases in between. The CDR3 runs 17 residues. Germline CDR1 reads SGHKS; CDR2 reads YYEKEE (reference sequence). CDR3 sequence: CASSLEARTIGNQPQHF. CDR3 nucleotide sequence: TGTGCCAGCAGCTTGGAAGCTCGGACAATCGGCAATCAGCCCCAGCATTTT.

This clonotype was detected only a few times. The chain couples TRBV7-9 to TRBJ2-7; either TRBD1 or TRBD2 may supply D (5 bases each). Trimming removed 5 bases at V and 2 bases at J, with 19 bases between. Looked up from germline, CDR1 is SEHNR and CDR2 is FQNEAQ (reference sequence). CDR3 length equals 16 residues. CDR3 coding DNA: TGTGCCAGCAGCCCCAGGGCATCGAGCGGTACCTACGAGCAGTACTTC. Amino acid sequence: CASSPRASSGTYEQYF.

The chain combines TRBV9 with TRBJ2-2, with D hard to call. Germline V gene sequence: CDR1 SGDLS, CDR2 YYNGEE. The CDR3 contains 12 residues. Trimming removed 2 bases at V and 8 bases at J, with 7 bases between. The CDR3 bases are TGTGCCAGCAGCGTTACGACAGGGGAGCTGTTTTTT. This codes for CASSVTTGELFF. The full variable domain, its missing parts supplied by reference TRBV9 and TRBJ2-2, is DSGVTQTPKHLITATGQRVTLRCSPRSGDLSVYWYQQSLDQGLQFLIQYYNGEERAKGNILERFSAQQFPDLHSELNLSSLELGDSALYFCASSVTTGELFFGEGSRLTVL.

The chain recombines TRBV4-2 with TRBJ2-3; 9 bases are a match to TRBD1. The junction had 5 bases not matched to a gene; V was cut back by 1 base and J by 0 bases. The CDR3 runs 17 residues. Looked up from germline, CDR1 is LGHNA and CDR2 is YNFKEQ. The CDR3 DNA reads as TGTGCCAGCAGCCAAGCTACAGGGGGCCAAAGCACAGATACGCAGTATTTT. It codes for CASSQATGGQSTDTQYF.

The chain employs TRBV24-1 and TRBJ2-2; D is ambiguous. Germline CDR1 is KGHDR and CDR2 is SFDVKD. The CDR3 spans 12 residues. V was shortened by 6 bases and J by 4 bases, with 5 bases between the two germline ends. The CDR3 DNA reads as TGTGCCACCAGTCTTATCACCGGGGAGCTGTTTTTT. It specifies CATSLITGELFF.

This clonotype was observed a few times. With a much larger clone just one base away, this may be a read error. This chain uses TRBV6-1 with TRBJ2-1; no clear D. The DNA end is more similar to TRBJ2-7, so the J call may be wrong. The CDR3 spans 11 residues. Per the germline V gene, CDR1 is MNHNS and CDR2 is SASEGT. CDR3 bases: TGTGCCAGCAAGGGCTACAATGAGCAGTACTTC. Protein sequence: CASKGYNEQYF.

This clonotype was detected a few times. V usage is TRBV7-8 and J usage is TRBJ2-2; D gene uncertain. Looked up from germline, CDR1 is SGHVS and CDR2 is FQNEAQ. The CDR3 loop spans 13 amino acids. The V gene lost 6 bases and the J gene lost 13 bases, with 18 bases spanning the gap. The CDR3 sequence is CASRPRDGSGLFF. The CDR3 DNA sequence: TGTGCCAGCAGGCCGAGAGACGGGTCGGGGCTGTTTTTT.

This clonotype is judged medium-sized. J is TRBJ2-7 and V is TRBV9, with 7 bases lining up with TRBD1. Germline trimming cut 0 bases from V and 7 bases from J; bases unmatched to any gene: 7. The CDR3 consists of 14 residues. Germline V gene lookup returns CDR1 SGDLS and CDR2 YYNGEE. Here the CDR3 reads CASSVDYRGREQYF. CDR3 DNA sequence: TGTGCCAGCAGCGTAGATTACAGGGGCCGGGAGCAGTACTTC.